Shown below are 14 T cell receptor beta chains from a single sample sequenced in a study of T cells expressing NK-cell markers. TCRdb processed the 5' RACE reads again and assigns one entry to each CDR3 protein, with no DNA. The specimen's table records 550,000 to 600,000 distinct CDR3 sequences. Sequencing was carried out using blood T cells: a sorted CD56 or NKG2C T cell subset, CD4+ or CD8+ T cells, or bulk PBMC T cells (not recorded which). The receptors were sampled from a man between 18 and 29 years old in good health.

The V call is TRBV5-4, the J call TRBJ1-1. The CDR3 totals 14 residues. Germline-derived CDR1 and CDR2 are SGHNT and YYREEE (reference sequence). The CDR3 loop reads CASSPIRGSTEAFF.

The V gene is TRBV24-1, the J gene TRBJ2-7; the TCRdb D gene call, TRBD1, has no DNA to confirm it. Germline-derived CDR1 and CDR2 are KGHDR and SFDVKD. This CDR3 has 14 amino acids. The CDR3 loop is CAKSEGANSYEQYF.

The V call is TRBV24-1, the J call TRBJ2-2; TCRdb returns TRBD1, unconfirmable since there is no DNA. The CDR3 extends over 15 amino acids. Germline assignment: CDR1 KGHDR and CDR2 SFDVKD. CDR3 residues: CATASTGGNTGELFF.

The chain joins TRBV4-2 to TRBJ1-5; TCRdb names TRBD1, which stays unverified in the absence of DNA. The CDR3 length is 15 residues. Per germline, CDR1 LGHNA and CDR2 YNFKEQ. This CDR3 reads CASSPRTGSNQPQHF.

The chain employs TRBV12-3 or TRBV12-4 and TRBJ2-5. This CDR3 has 15 residues. The CDR3 here is CASSFALSGQETQYF.

The chain joins TRBV24-1 to TRBJ2-3; the D gene TCRdb calls, TRBD1, cannot be checked with no DNA. Germline assignment: CDR1 KGHDR and CDR2 SFDVKD. CDR3 size: 12 residues. CDR3 protein: CATAEQGDTQYF.

This chain joins TRBV12-3 or TRBV12-4 and TRBJ2-5; TCRdb returns TRBD1, unconfirmable since there is no DNA. The CDR3 is 14 residues long. The CDR3 sequence is CASSPPRRQETQYF.

The chain couples TRBV24-1 to TRBJ2-3. Per the germline V gene, CDR1 is KGHDR and CDR2 is SFDVKD. This CDR3 is built from 15 residues. This CDR3 reads CATSDFNSNLDTQYF.

V usage is TRBV7-2 and J usage is TRBJ2-1; TCRdb lists TRBD2, though no DNA is available to test this call. This CDR3 has 14 residues. The V gene's germline CDR1 is SGHTA and CDR2 FQGNSA. The CDR3 sequence: CASSLKREGVVQFF.

The chain uses TRBV5-6 and TRBJ2-1; TCRdb designates TRBD2, a call that cannot be tested without DNA. CDR3 length equals 16 residues. Germline-derived CDR1 and CDR2 are SGHDT and YYEEEE. The CDR3 here is CASSLGLAEGYNEQFF.

The chain is built from TRBV4-1 and TRBJ1-2; TCRdb's D call of TRBD1 is untestable without DNA. Germline V gene sequence: CDR1 MGHRA, CDR2 YSYEKL. The CDR3 is 15 amino acids. The CDR3 here is CASSQDGGRSYGYTF.

V and J are TRBV6-2 or TRBV6-3 and TRBJ2-1; the TCRdb call, TRBD2, lacks DNA for checking. The germline gives CDR1 MNHEY, CDR2 SVGEGT. The length of the CDR3 is 18 residues. CDR3 protein: CASGGWVSGTTANDGQFF.

The rearrangement uses TRBV4-3 and TRBJ2-7; TCRdb's D call of TRBD1 is untestable without DNA. Germline lookup yields CDR1 LGHNA and CDR2 YSLEER. The CDR3 has 18 amino acids. The CDR3 is CASSQDWGRVGLQYEQYF.

The chain carries TRBV20-1 and TRBJ2-3. Germline CDR1 is DFQATT and CDR2 is SNEGSKA (reference sequence). CDR3 length: 16 residues. The CDR3 loop is CSAREQKTARTDTQYF.